Only one count was recorded for the clone carrying this TCR beta chain. This specimen belongs to a study of blood T cell repertoires in COVID-19. Sequencing used immunoSEQ multiplex PCR; TCRdb keeps in-frame clones, though not all of them. Of 400,000 to 550,000 clones detected, around nine tenths appear once; the ten largest clones hold 4.3%. Trimming stripped 3 bases from V and 1 base from J, with 19 bases between. Germline values: CDR1 SGHVS, CDR2 FQNEAQ. The CDR3 spans 17 residues. Sequencing was performed on peripheral blood. The receptor was isolated from a woman aged 30 to 39 with acute or convalescent COVID-19. V is TRBV7-8 and J is TRBJ2-7; TRBD1 is a possible D gene (7 bases). CDR3 in amino acids: CASSFGRAGGLSYEQYF. The DNA for the CDR3 is TGTGCCAGCAGCTTCGGCAGGGCAGGGGGGCTTTCCTACGAGCAGTACTTC.